The following is a T cell receptor (beta chain) sequence with its context. No antigen is known for it. Method: immunoSEQ multiplex PCR; TCRdb's copy keeps in-frame clones and lacks some. This sample carries over a million clones, approximately 98.5% of them seen once, and the ten largest clones take 0.36%. The data stem from a study of shared clonotypes between healthy human individuals. Study overall: Per donor, three plates held CD4 naive cells, three held CD4 memory, two held CD8 naive and one held CD8 memory. General study points: Across four donors, naive CD4 shared 4.5% to 6%, naive CD8 more than 3%, memory CD4 about 2.5%, memory CD8 around 0.36%.

V lost 2 bases and J lost 2, with 8 bases in between. Germline V gene lookup returns CDR1 SGHNT and CDR2 YYREEE (reference sequence). This CDR3 comprises 13 residues. V and J are TRBV5-4 and TRBJ2-7; D possibly corresponds to TRBD1 (5 bases). The sequenced material came from naive CD4+ T cells sorted from blood. Subset given: CD45RA+ positively selected. The clonotype comes from a man aged 25-40 years in good health. The CDR3 region is CASSFQGTYEQYF. CDR3 in DNA: TGTGCCAGCAGCTTTCAGGGTACCTACGAGCAGTACTTC.